This entry describes one T cell receptor (beta chain). Its antigen is as yet unknown. Method: immunoSEQ multiplex PCR; TCRdb's copy keeps in-frame clones and lacks some. Here the sample spans tens of thousands of clones, more than 80% being singletons. The data derive from a study of T cells in tuberculosis. Turning to the study itself: Sequenced TCRs come from CD1B-GMM tetramer-binding T cells. Study-level results: Smaller distances to GMM-specific TCRs suggested their expansion in active tuberculosis.

V lost 2 bases, J lost 8 bases, and 11 bases stayed unmatched. The CDR3 contains 15 residues. Germline V gives CDR1 GTSNPN, CDR2 SVGIG (reference sequence). J is TRBJ2-3 and V is TRBV30; TRBD1 matches 9 bases. The specimen sequenced was PBMCs. This TCR was recovered from a donor aged 10-29 years with latent tuberculosis or without tuberculosis infection. Some clones in this sample may be carry-over from other donors' samples. The CDR3 sequence: CAWSPLGTGKGTQYF. As DNA, the CDR3 is TGTGCCTGGAGTCCTCTGGGGACAGGGAAAGGTACGCAGTATTTT. The whole variable domain, filled in from reference TRBV30 and TRBJ2-3, reads SQTIHQWPATLVQPVGSPLSLECTVEGTSNPNLYWYRQAAGRGLQLLFYSVGIGQISSEVPQNLSASRPQDRQFILSSKKLLLSDSGFYLCAWSPLGTGKGTQYFGPGTRLTVL.